Presented here are 21 T cell receptor beta chains from one specimen sequenced in a study of T-cell reconstitution after alpha-beta-depleted transplantation in children. A library of TCRbeta sequences, prepared with unique molecular identifiers, was generated. TCRdb reprocessed the PCR reads via MiXCR and lists one record per CDR3 protein. The sample comprises 8,600 or so distinct CDR3 sequences, 15% to 20% of which are singletons, and 88% rests with the top ten. Specimen: PBMCs, mostly from graft donor cells, collected 60 days after TCRalphabeta/CD19-depleted stem cell transplant. The origin of the receptors is a girl under three years old who had a stem cell transplant for combined immunodeficiency, so the T cells may come from the graft donor.

In its sample, this clonotype was seen many times. The J gene is TRBJ2-7, the V gene TRBV7-9; TRBD2 might be the D (6 bases). The V end was cut by 5 bases, the J end by 0 bases, with 14 bases between. CDR1 and CDR2 (germline): SEHNR, FQNEAQ (reference sequence). This CDR3 contains 15 residues. In nucleotides, the CDR3 is TGTGCCAGCAGCCCGCGCGGGCGGGACTCCTACGAGCAGTACTTC. It codes for CASSPRGRDSYEQYF.

The chain recombines TRBV7-9 with TRBJ2-5; 7 bases map to TRBD2. Looked up from germline, CDR1 is SEHNR and CDR2 is FQNEAQ (reference sequence). With 3 bases clipped from V and 4 bases from J, the junction kept 5 bases outside the gene matches. This CDR3 contains 14 residues. CDR3 sequence reads: CASSLNGRLETQYF. CDR3 bases: TGTGCCAGCAGCTTGAACGGGAGGTTAGAGACCCAGTACTTC.

This clonotype was seen more than once but under ten times. Here the CDR3 reads CASSFPAYYYEQYF. DNA for the CDR3: TGTGCCAGCAGTTTTCCAGCGTACTACTACGAGCAGTACTTC. J is TRBJ2-7 and V is TRBV28; D is unresolved. The CDR3 is made up of 14 amino acids. V lost 3 bases, J lost 3 bases, and 12 bases lay in between. The germline CDR1 and CDR2 sequences are MDHEN and SYDVKM.

This chain joins TRBV7-6 and TRBJ2-7; perhaps TRBD2 as D (6 bases). The CDR3 has 18 amino acids. Trimming shortened V by 0 bases and J by 3 bases, and 21 bases separated the two germline ends. The germline V gene has CDR1 SGHVS and CDR2 FNYEAQ. CDR3 in amino acids: CASSLAWSWRGFDYEQYF. In nucleotides, the CDR3 is TGTGCCAGCAGCTTAGCCTGGTCCTGGAGGGGTTTCGACTACGAGCAGTACTTC.

The chain uses TRBV29-1 and TRBJ2-3; TRBD2 matches 10 bases. The CDR3 has 17 residues. Germline trimming cut 4 bases from V and 3 bases from J; bases unmatched to any gene: 13. Germline assignment: CDR1 SQVTM and CDR2 ANQGSEA. In DNA form, the CDR3 reads TGCAGCGTTGTGTCCCTAGCGGGGGTCCTTGGTACAGATACGCAGTATTTT. The encoded protein is CSVVSLAGVLGTDTQYF.

This rearrangement joins TRBV15 to TRBJ2-2; 9 bases fit TRBD1. Trimming removed 1 base from V and 7 bases from J; junction bases left unmatched: 7. CDR1 LNHNV and CDR2 YYDKDF come from the germline V gene (reference sequence). The CDR3 extends over 16 amino acids. The CDR3 here is CATSRVQDRGSGELFF. The CDR3 nucleotides are TGTGCCACCAGCAGAGTACAGGACAGGGGCAGCGGGGAGCTGTTTTTT.

Note on this clonotype: Because the CDR3's place on the DNA is in doubt, the DNA is left out and the CDR3 is given as listed by TCRdb. V usage is TRBV20-1 and J usage is TRBJ2-2; the table calls TRBD2, which could not be checked here. The germline V gene has CDR1 DFQATT and CDR2 SNEGSKA (reference sequence). The CDR3 is 15 amino acids long, termini counted. CDR3 residues: CSAIGLAGTPGSCFF.

This clonotype turned up a few times. The chain joins TRBV6-6 to TRBJ2-2; D perhaps matches TRBD1 (6 bases). Germline V gene data show CDR1 as MNHNY and CDR2 as SVGAGI (reference sequence). Trimming took off 5 bases at V and 4 bases at J, with 11 bases between the two ends. This CDR3 region has 14 residues. The CDR3 is CASSLTGFTGELFF. CDR3 nucleotide sequence: TGTGCCAGCAGTCTAACAGGGTTCACCGGGGAGCTGTTTTTT.

This clonotype has ten or more counts. The chain couples TRBV4-2 to TRBJ2-5, with no clear D. The CDR3 runs to 14 residues. Trimming shortened V by 1 base and J by 4 bases, and 10 bases separated the two germline ends. Germline values: CDR1 LGHNA, CDR2 YNFKEQ. CDR3 coding DNA: TGTGCCAGCAGCCAAGTGAGGCTCGGAGAGACCCAGTACTTC. It translates to CASSQVRLGETQYF.

This clonotype was recorded many times. The genes are TRBV6-5 and TRBJ2-2; the D gene is possibly TRBD1 (5 bases). Deletions cut 2 bases from V and 2 bases from J, with 12 bases between. The CDR3 sequence is 16 residues long. Germline lookup yields CDR1 MNHEY and CDR2 SVGAGI. As DNA, the CDR3 is TGTGCCAGCAGTTACAATAGACAGCTAAACACCGGGGAGCTGTTTTTT. Amino acid sequence: CASSYNRQLNTGELFF.

This clonotype has at least ten counts. The CDR3 DNA follows: TGTGCCAGCAGTTCCGACAGGCCAGAGACCCAGTACTTC. It yields the protein CASSSDRPETQYF. The rearrangement uses TRBV6-5 and TRBJ2-5, with a tentative D call TRBD1 (6 bases). V was pared by 4 bases and J by 4 bases, with 10 bases between. In germline, CDR1 is MNHEY, CDR2 SVGAGI. The CDR3 is 13 residues long.

With regard to this clonotype: A junction boundary mismatches the germline segment, possibly from a read error. V and J are TRBV4-3 and TRBJ2-1, with TRBD2 matching 10 bases. The CDR3 loop spans 16 amino acids. Germline CDR1 LGHNA, CDR2 YSLEER. CDR3 DNA: TGCGCCAGCAGCCAATTACTAGCGGGGCATTACAATAAGCAGTTCTTC. This translates into CASSQLLAGHYNKQFF.

The rearrangement links TRBV27 to TRBJ2-1, with unresolved D. The CDR3 has 13 residues. Looked up from germline, CDR1 is MNHEY and CDR2 is SMNVEV (reference sequence). CDR3 region: CESGPPGYNEQFF. The DNA for the CDR3 is TGTGAATCTGGGCCTCCCGGGTACAATGAGCAGTTCTTC.

This clonotype was observed a handful of times. The V and J genes are TRBV4-1 and TRBJ2-5; no reliable D call. Trimming cost V 0 bases and J 0 bases, with 11 bases left between them. The CDR3 runs to 16 residues. CDR1 and CDR2 from the germline V gene are MGHRA and YSYEKL. The CDR3 is CASSQDWGADQETQYF. DNA for the CDR3: TGCGCCAGCAGCCAAGATTGGGGTGCGGACCAAGAGACCCAGTACTTC.

At least ten counts were recorded for this clonotype. V usage is TRBV20-1 and J usage is TRBJ1-2; D perhaps matches TRBD1 (5 bases). From germline, CDR1 is DFQATT and CDR2 SNEGSKA (reference sequence). V lost 3 bases and J 8 bases, leaving 19 bases between the germline ends. The CDR3 is 14 residues long. CDR3 DNA: TGCAGTGCTAGTAGGACGGGGCGGATGAACGGCTACACCTTC. As protein: CSASRTGRMNGYTF.

The V gene is TRBV12-3 or TRBV12-4, the J gene TRBJ1-1; 8 bases align to TRBD1. V lost 2 bases, J lost 5 bases, and 1 base stayed unmatched. The CDR3 extends over 13 amino acids. The CDR3 here is CASSLRDRTEAFF. Here the CDR3 DNA reads TGTGCCAGCAGTTTACGGGACAGGACTGAAGCTTTCTTT.

This clonotype has more than one count but fewer than ten. The rearrangement uses TRBV12-3 or TRBV12-4 and TRBJ1-4, with D tentatively TRBD1 (5 bases). With 0 bases removed from V and 8 bases from J, the gap between germline ends came to 10 bases. The CDR3 covers 14 residues. The CDR3 sequence is CASSLARGREKLFF. The DNA of the CDR3 is TGTGCCAGCAGTTTAGCCCGGGGGAGGGAAAAACTGTTTTTT.

The chain combines TRBV6-5 with TRBJ2-5; perhaps D is TRBD1 or TRBD2 (5 bases each). Trimming took off 3 bases at V and 3 bases at J, with 17 bases between the two ends. This CDR3 comprises 16 residues. Germline-derived CDR1 and CDR2 are MNHEY and SVGAGI. The CDR3 is CASSYLRRDPKETQYF. The CDR3 bases are TGTGCCAGCAGTTATCTCCGCCGGGACCCTAAAGAGACCCAGTACTTC.

This sequence joins TRBV5-1 and TRBJ2-1; TRBD2 is a possible D gene (6 bases). Trimming cost V 1 base and J 9 bases, with 17 bases left between them. The V gene's germline CDR1 is SGHRS and CDR2 YFSETQ. The CDR3 has 15 residues. The CDR3 sequence is CASSLKAAGSFEQFF. The CDR3 nucleotides are TGCGCCAGCAGCTTGAAAGCGGCGGGATCCTTTGAGCAGTTCTTC.

The chain couples TRBV6-5 to TRBJ2-7, with 8 bases identical to TRBD2. CDR1 and CDR2 from the germline V gene are MNHEY and SVGAGI. Trimming cost V 0 bases and J 2 bases; bases outside gene matches: 3. This CDR3 is 15 amino acids long. The CDR3 sequence: CASSYSAGGTYEQYF. The CDR3 DNA follows: TGTGCCAGCAGTTACTCGGCGGGAGGAACCTACGAGCAGTACTTC.

This clonotype was counted ten times or more. This chain connects TRBV20-1 to TRBJ2-1; TRBD2 matches 12 bases. V lost 6 bases to trimming and J lost 8 bases; unmatched junction nucleotides: 5. Per the germline V gene, CDR1 is DFQATT and CDR2 is SNEGSKA (reference sequence). The CDR3 totals 13 residues. The CDR3: CSARLAGADEQFF. Here the CDR3 DNA reads TGCAGTGCCAGACTAGCGGGAGCCGATGAGCAGTTCTTC.